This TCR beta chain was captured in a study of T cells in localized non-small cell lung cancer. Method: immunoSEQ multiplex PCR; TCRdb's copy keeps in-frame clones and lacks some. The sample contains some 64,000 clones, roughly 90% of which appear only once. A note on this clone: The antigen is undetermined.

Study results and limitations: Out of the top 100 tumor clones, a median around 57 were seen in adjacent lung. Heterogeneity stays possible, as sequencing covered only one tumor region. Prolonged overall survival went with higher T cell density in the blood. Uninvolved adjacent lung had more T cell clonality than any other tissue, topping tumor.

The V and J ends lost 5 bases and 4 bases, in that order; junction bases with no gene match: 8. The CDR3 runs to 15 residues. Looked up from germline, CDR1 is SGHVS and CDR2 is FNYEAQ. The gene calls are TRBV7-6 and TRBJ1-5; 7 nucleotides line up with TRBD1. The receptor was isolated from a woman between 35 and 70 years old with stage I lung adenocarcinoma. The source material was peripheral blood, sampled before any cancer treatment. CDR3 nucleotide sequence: TGTGCCAGCAGCCTCCAGACAGGGCTGAATCAGCCCCAGCATTTT. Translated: CASSLQTGLNQPQHF.